Presented here are 21 T cell receptor beta chains from one specimen sequenced in a study of OX40 agonist ivuxolimab in advanced cancers. TCRdb's copy holds only in-frame clones and misses some; the assay was immunoSEQ multiplex PCR. The sample contains 70,000 to 95,000 clones, around 94% of which appear only once. Sample: CD4+ or CD8+ T cells sorted from blood, taken in a trial of the OX40 agonist ivuxolimab. The receptors were gathered from an adult with an advanced solid tumor such as melanoma, head and neck, liver or kidney cancer.

The chain carries TRBV7-9 and TRBJ2-7; 9 nucleotides line up with TRBD2. The CDR3 runs 16 residues. Losses at the gene ends were 1 base for V and 7 bases for J; bases not matched to a gene: 11. CDR1 is SEHNR, CDR2 FQNEAQ, per germline (reference sequence). The chain's CDR3 is CASSLDLAGLTWEQYF. The CDR3 DNA reads as TGTGCCAGCAGCTTAGACCTAGCGGGACTAACTTGGGAGCAGTACTTC. The variable domain in full, completed from reference TRBV7-9 and TRBJ2-7, reads DTGVSQNPRHKITKRGQNVTFRCDPISEHNRLYWYRQTLGQGPEFLTYFQNEAQLEKSRLLSDRFSAERPKGSFSTLEIQRTEQGDSAMYLCASSLDLAGLTWEQYFGPGTRLTVT.

The V gene is TRBV5-1, the J gene TRBJ1-1, with 8 bases aligning to TRBD1. V lost 1 base to trimming and J lost 5 bases; unmatched junction nucleotides: 4. The CDR3 covers 14 residues. Germline assignment: CDR1 SGHRS and CDR2 YFSETQ. The CDR3, as DNA: TGCGCCAGCAGCTTGACAGGGGGTGGGACTGAAGCTTTCTTT. Encoded protein: CASSLTGGGTEAFF.

The V call is TRBV9, the J call TRBJ1-1; D is undetermined. V was pared by 0 bases and J by 7 bases, with 13 bases between. Germline CDR1 is SGDLS and CDR2 is YYNGEE. The CDR3 totals 14 residues. The CDR3 is CASSVAGGNDEAFF. In DNA, the CDR3 is TGTGCCAGCAGCGTAGCTGGAGGGAACGATGAAGCTTTCTTT.

This clone was counted a few times. The genes are TRBV27 and TRBJ1-2; 9 bases match TRBD1. The ends lost 6 bases at V and 4 bases at J; junction bases unmatched: 6. The CDR3 has 14 amino acids. Looked up from germline, CDR1 is MNHEY and CDR2 is SMNVEV (reference sequence). The CDR3 nucleotides are TGTGCCAGCAGCCCACAGGGGGCGGCCTATGGCTACACCTTC. This codes for CASSPQGAAYGYTF.

This CDR3 reads CASSQAGQYDEKLFF. CDR3 nucleotide sequence: TGCGCCAGCAGCCAAGCGGGACAATATGATGAAAAACTGTTTTTT. The gene calls are TRBV4-3 and TRBJ1-4; tentatively, D is TRBD1 (6 bases). Between the trimmed V and J ends, which lost 1 base and 6 bases, there was a span of 12 bases. The CDR3 sequence is 15 residues long. Germline V gene sequence: CDR1 LGHNA, CDR2 YSLEER.

CDR3 nucleotides: TGTGCCAGCAGTGAGACCCGGACAGGGCGGGGCTACACCTTC. Protein sequence: CASSETRTGRGYTF. This chain connects TRBV6-1 to TRBJ1-2; 8 bases fit TRBD1. The V gene's germline CDR1 is MNHNS and CDR2 SASEGT. The CDR3 runs 14 residues. The ends lost 3 bases at V and 8 bases at J; junction bases unmatched: 8.

The genes are TRBV6-5 and TRBJ2-7; D is possibly TRBD1 (5 bases). The V gene lost 5 bases and the J gene lost 2 bases, with 10 bases spanning the gap. The CDR3 totals 13 residues. Looked up from germline, CDR1 is MNHEY and CDR2 is SVGAGI. DNA of the CDR3: TGTGCCAGCAGTAGGGGCGGCCCCTACGAGCAGTACTTC. This sequence encodes CASSRGGPYEQYF.

The chain is built from TRBV4-3 and TRBJ1-2, with D possibly TRBD1 on 6 matching bases. Germline CDR1 is LGHNA and CDR2 is YSLEER. The ends were cut back, 0 bases at V and 7 bases at J, with 12 bases in the middle. The CDR3 has 14 residues. The chain's CDR3 is CASSQDRGAGGYTF. CDR3 DNA: TGCGCCAGCAGCCAAGATCGGGGGGCGGGTGGCTACACCTTC.

This clone showed up just once. V and J are TRBV13 and TRBJ2-7, with 11 positions matching TRBD1. CDR3 length equals 14 residues. V dropped 4 bases and J dropped 7; count of bases not matched to a gene: 6. Germline-derived CDR1 and CDR2 are PRHDT and FYEKMQ (reference sequence). The CDR3 region is CASSSGQGEWEQYF. As DNA, the CDR3 is TGTGCCAGCAGCTCGGGACAGGGGGAGTGGGAGCAGTACTTC.

The chain has TRBV19 and TRBJ1-3, with D hard to call. This CDR3 spans 15 amino acids. The germline V gene encodes CDR1 LNHDA and CDR2 SQIVND (reference sequence). The V end lost 3 bases, the J end lost 0 bases, and 9 bases lay between the germline ends. This CDR3 is CASSIRSGSGNTIYF. CDR3 sequence (DNA): TGTGCCAGTAGTATTAGGTCGGGCTCTGGAAACACCATATATTTT.

The genes are TRBV9 and TRBJ2-1, with a weak D call TRBD1 (6 bases). Between the trimmed V and J ends, which lost 0 bases and 3 bases, there was a span of 10 bases. CDR1 is SGDLS, CDR2 YYNGEE, per germline. The CDR3 is 15 amino acids. The CDR3 loop reads CASSVAGVYYNEQFF. The DNA of the CDR3 is TGTGCCAGCAGCGTAGCAGGGGTTTACTACAATGAGCAGTTCTTC.

The J gene is TRBJ2-1, the V gene TRBV7-2; D tentatively fits TRBD1 or TRBD2 (6 bases each). This CDR3 is 13 amino acids long. The V end was cut by 8 bases, the J end by 9 bases, with 17 bases between. CDR1 is SGHTA, CDR2 FQGNSA, per germline. CDR3: CASGFWGAGEQFF. CDR3 sequence (DNA): TGTGCCAGCGGGTTTTGGGGGGCGGGTGAGCAGTTCTTC. The variable domain in full, with the rest retrieved from reference TRBV7-2 and TRBJ2-1, is GAGVSQSPSNKVTEKGKDVELRCDPISGHTALYWYRQSLGQGLEFLIYFQGNSAPDKSGLPSDRFSAERTGGSVSTLTIQRTQQEDSAVYLCASGFWGAGEQFFGPGTRLTVL.

The chain joins TRBV7-2 to TRBJ1-2; 7 bases map to TRBD1. The V and J ends lost 3 bases and 2 bases, in that order; junction bases with no gene match: 3. CDR1 and CDR2 (germline): SGHTA, FQGNSA. The CDR3 has 14 amino acids. CDR3: CASSLGDSNYGYTF. In DNA form, the CDR3 reads TGTGCCAGCAGCTTGGGGGACAGCAACTATGGCTACACCTTC.

V usage is TRBV18 and J usage is TRBJ2-5; D possibly corresponds to TRBD2 (5 bases). From germline, CDR1 is KGHSH and CDR2 LQKENI. This CDR3 has 15 residues. V lost 3 bases and J 0 bases, leaving 11 bases between the germline ends. CDR3 amino acids: CASSPRDPYQETQYF. The CDR3 DNA sequence: TGTGCCAGCTCACCGAGGGATCCGTACCAAGAGACCCAGTACTTC.

The rearrangement uses TRBV4-1 and TRBJ2-1; TRBD2 matches at 7 bases. There are 18 residues in the CDR3. CDR1 and CDR2 from the germline V gene are MGHRA and YSYEKL. Unmatched junction bases numbered 12, after V lost 0 bases and J lost 4 bases. CDR3 region: CASSQDGWGGDAYNEQFF. The CDR3 DNA is TGCGCCAGCAGCCAAGATGGTTGGGGGGGGGATGCTTACAATGAGCAGTTCTTC.

The genes are TRBV6-1 and TRBJ2-3; unclear D gene. The V gene's germline CDR1 is MNHNS and CDR2 SASEGT. V lost 3 bases to trimming and J lost 0 bases, with 10 bases between them. The CDR3 runs 15 residues. CDR3 sequence: CASSDGISSTDTQYF. The CDR3 region has the DNA TGTGCCAGCAGTGATGGTATTTCTAGCACAGATACGCAGTATTTT.

The V gene is TRBV14, the J gene TRBJ1-1; tentative D call: TRBD1 (5 bases). Trimming removed 2 bases from V and 7 bases from J, with 8 bases in between. CDR3 size: 12 residues. Per germline, CDR1 SGHDN and CDR2 FVKESK. The DNA of the CDR3 is TGTGCCAGCAGCCAATCAGGGTTTGAAGCTTTCTTT. It is translated as CASSQSGFEAFF.

The CDR3 DNA sequence: TGTGCCAGCAGCAAAATCAGGGGGACTGGGGCCAACGTCCTGACTTTC. Its translation: CASSKIRGTGANVLTF. The chain recombines TRBV7-6 with TRBJ2-6, with 7 positions matching TRBD1. The V gene end was trimmed by 5 bases and the J gene end by 2 bases; junction bases not matched to a gene: 6. This CDR3 region has 16 residues. Per the germline V gene, CDR1 is SGHVS and CDR2 is FNYEAQ.

This clone was seen just once. The chain joins TRBV4-3 to TRBJ1-5, with 9 bases matching TRBD1. V dropped 0 bases and J dropped 2; count of bases not matched to a gene: 5. In germline, CDR1 is LGHNA, CDR2 YSLEER. CDR3 length: 17 amino acids. CDR3 coding DNA: TGCGCCAGCAGCCAAGAACAGGGGGCGAGGGGCAATCAGCCCCAGCATTTT. Translating gives CASSQEQGARGNQPQHF.

This chain connects TRBV5-1 to TRBJ2-1; D is ambiguous. V was cut by 4 bases and J by 2 bases, with 19 bases left in between. Germline V gives CDR1 SGHRS, CDR2 YFSETQ. The CDR3 runs to 17 residues. The CDR3 DNA is TGCGCCAGCAGCACACCTCGGGCCTCCGGCACCTACAATGAGCAGTTCTTC. Translated, it gives CASSTPRASGTYNEQFF.

The chain has TRBV5-1 and TRBJ1-4, with 8 bases matching TRBD1. The trim removed 4 bases at V and 14 bases at J, leaving 22 bases unmatched. Germline V CDR1 and CDR2: SGHRS, YFSETQ. The CDR3 is made up of 17 amino acids. The CDR3 region has the DNA TGCGCCAGCAGCATGCCCGAAAACCGGGACAGGAGGAGTAGGCTGTTTTTT. It translates to CASSMPENRDRRSRLFF.